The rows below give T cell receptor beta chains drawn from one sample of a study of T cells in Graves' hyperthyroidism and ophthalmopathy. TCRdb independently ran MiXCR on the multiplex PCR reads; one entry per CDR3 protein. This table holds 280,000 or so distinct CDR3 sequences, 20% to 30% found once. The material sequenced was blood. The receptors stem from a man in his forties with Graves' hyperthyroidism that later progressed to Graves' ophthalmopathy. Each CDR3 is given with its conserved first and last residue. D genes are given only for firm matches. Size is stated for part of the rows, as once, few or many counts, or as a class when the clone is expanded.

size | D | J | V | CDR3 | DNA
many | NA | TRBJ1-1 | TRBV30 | CAWSRAPEAFF | TGTGCCTGGAGTAGGGCCCCTGAAGCTTTCTTT
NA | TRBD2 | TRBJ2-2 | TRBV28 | CASGFPLREKVFF | TGTGCCAGCGGATTCCCCTTGCGGGAGAAGGTGTTTTTT
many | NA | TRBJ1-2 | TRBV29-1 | CSVRVRAPQRYTF | TGCAGCGTTAGAGTCAGGGCCCCTCAGCGCTACACCTTC
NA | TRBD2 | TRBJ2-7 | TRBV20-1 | CSAKGLAGGPGQYF | TGCAGTGCTAAGGGACTAGCGGGAGGGCCGGGGCAGTACTTC
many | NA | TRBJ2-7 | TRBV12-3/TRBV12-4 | CASMSEGGLGEQYF | TGTGCCAGCATGTCGGAGGGGGGTCTCGGGGAGCAGTACTTC
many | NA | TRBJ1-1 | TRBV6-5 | CASSYRSGATEAFF | TGTGCCAGCAGTTACAGGTCGGGGGCTACTGAAGCTTTCTTT
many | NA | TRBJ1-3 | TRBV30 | CAWTLGGAGSGNTIYF | TGTGCCTGGACCCTGGGGGGGGCAGGTTCTGGAAACACCATATATTTT
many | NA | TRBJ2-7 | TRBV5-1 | CASSRGAGSEQYF | TGCGCCAGCAGCCGGGGGGCGGGGTCGGAGCAGTACTTC
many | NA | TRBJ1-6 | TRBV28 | CASTPRTVSTSPLHF | TGTGCCAGCACTCCAAGGACAGTTTCAACTTCACCCCTCCACTTT
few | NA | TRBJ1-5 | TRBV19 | CASSGAWGPQHF | TGTGCCAGTAGTGGGGCCTGGGGGCCCCAGCATTTT
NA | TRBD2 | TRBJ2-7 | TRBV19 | CASSSRTRTYEQYF | TGTGCCAGTAGTTCCCGGACTAGAACCTACGAGCAGTACTTC
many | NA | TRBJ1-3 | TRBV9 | CASSATMSGLPIYF | TGTGCCAGCAGCGCAACTATGTCGGGTTTACCCATATATTTT
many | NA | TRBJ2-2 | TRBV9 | CASSVVGVTGELFF | TGTGCCAGCAGCGTAGTAGGTGTCACCGGGGAGCTGTTTTTT
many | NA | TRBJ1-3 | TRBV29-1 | CSVSRQVSGNTIYF | TGCAGCGTTTCTCGACAGGTTTCTGGAAACACCATATATTTT
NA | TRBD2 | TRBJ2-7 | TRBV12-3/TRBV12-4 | CASSLGLAEIYEQYF | TGTGCCAGCAGTTTAGGACTAGCGGAGATCTACGAGCAGTACTTC
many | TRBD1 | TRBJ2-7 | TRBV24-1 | CATGTGAYEQYF | TGTGCCACCGGGACAGGGGCCTACGAGCAGTACTTC
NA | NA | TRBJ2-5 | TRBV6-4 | CASWRAKTQETQYF | TGTGCCAGCTGGAGGGCCAAGACCCAAGAGACCCAGTACTTC
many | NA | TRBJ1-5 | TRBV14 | CASSQLGTWDQPQHF | TGTGCCAGCAGCCAACTGGGGACGTGGGATCAGCCCCAGCATTTT
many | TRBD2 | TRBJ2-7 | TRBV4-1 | CASSPPAGDAGVPEQYF | TGCGCCAGCAGTCCTCCGGCGGGGGACGCCGGTGTTCCCGAGCAGTACTTC
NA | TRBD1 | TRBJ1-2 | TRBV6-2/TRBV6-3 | CASSYPLYDRAHYGYTF | TGTGCCAGCAGTTACCCGCTCTATGACAGGGCGCACTATGGCTACACCTTC
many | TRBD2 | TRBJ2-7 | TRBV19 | CASSPSGLLYEQYF | TGTGCCAGTAGCCCCTCGGGACTACTCTACGAGCAGTACTTC
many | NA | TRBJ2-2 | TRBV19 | CASSAREPAGELFF | TGTGCCAGTAGTGCTAGGGAGCCCGCCGGGGAGCTGTTTTTT
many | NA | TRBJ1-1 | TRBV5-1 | CASSFGAGSYTEAFF | TGCGCCAGCAGCTTCGGTGCGGGGTCTTACACTGAAGCTTTCTTT
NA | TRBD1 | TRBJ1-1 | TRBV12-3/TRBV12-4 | CASSLVQGYAEAFF | TGTGCCAGCAGTTTGGTACAGGGGTACGCTGAAGCTTTCTTT